This entry describes one T cell receptor (beta chain). Cohorts were based on clinical histories the participants reported. This sample stems from a study of blood T cell repertoires in COVID-19. Trimming shortened V by 3 bases and J by 7 bases, and 16 bases separated the two germline ends. The CDR3 runs to 15 residues. Germline CDR1 reads KGHSH; CDR2 reads LQKENI. Assay: immunoSEQ multiplex PCR; the TCRdb copy retains only in-frame clones and omits some. In the table there are nearly 250,000 clones, roughly 85% of which are singletons. This sequence joins TRBV18 and TRBJ1-3; weak D call: TRBD1 (5 bases). The sample taken for sequencing was PBMCs or T cells enriched from blood (not recorded which). This sequence was found in a woman aged 45-59 years with acute COVID-19. The DNA of the CDR3 is TGTGCCAGCTCACCTAGACAGAGTAACCCGAACACCATATATTTT. This codes for CASSPRQSNPNTIYF.